The present T cell receptor beta chain was sequenced within a study of OX40 agonist ivuxolimab in advanced cancers. In terms of the full investigation: The costimulatory receptor OX40 (CD134) was targeted by ivuxolimab, a fully human IgG2 agonistic monoclonal antibody. Peripheral TCRbeta sequencing was intended to test whether TCR sequence diversity was altered and clonal T-cell expansion was caused by ivuxolimab. A male proportion of roughly 80% and a mean age of around 60 years, ranging from about 20 to 85, were recorded for the dose-escalation cohort. Partial responses occurred in three dose-escalation patients: two with cutaneous melanoma and one with hepatocellular carcinoma. Patients were allowed to have had prior anti-PD-1, anti-PD-L1 or anti-CTLA-4 therapy, and 30% to 40% of the dose-escalation patients had previously received checkpoint inhibitors. Intravenous ivuxolimab was administered to patients every 2 weeks at six dose levels: 0.01, 0.1, 0.3, 1.5, 3 and 10 mg/kg. Of the approximately 50 dose-escalation patients, hepatocellular carcinoma was present in some 19, melanoma in some 15, renal cell carcinoma in 9 and head and neck cancer in 9. The paper covers the monotherapy dose-escalation part of the phase I ivuxolimab trial, which included N = 52 patients.

For sequencing of the TCRbeta CDR3 region, genomic DNA was extracted from the sorted cells. The immunoSEQ Assay was used for sequencing of TCRbeta CDR3 regions. TCRdb limited this immuneACCESS table to in-frame rearrangements with V and J called. A share of clones is missing; checked studies link under half to unresolved V genes, and the rest is unexplained. The sample table shows about 66,000 clones, and 75% to 95% are seen once. Together, the top ten hold about 14% of the sample. The CDR3, from cysteine to phenylalanine, totals 14 residues. The read is trimmed to its CDR3 DNA, 42 bases read in frame from base 1. V is cut by 4 bases and J by 0 bases, and the space between the germline ends is 8 bases. Based on the germline V gene, the CDR1 and CDR2 sequences are MNHNS and SASEGT. The trial excluded patients who had a history of autoimmune disease or who were on systemic immunosuppression. In every dose cohort, peripheral blood was drawn for TCR sequencing at baseline, cycle 4 day 1, and cycle 7 day 1. The samples were taken from a phase I, first-in-human, multicenter, open-label dose-escalation trial of ivuxolimab. Adults with locally advanced or metastatic melanoma, renal cell carcinoma, hepatocellular carcinoma or head and neck squamous cell carcinoma were enrolled in the trial. CD4+ and CD8+ T cells were sorted separately from peripheral blood before TCR sequencing.

Study-wide conclusions, independent of this receptor: At doses from 0.1 to 3.0 mg/kg, clonal expansion was seen in both CD4+ and CD8+ blood T cells between baseline and week 6. In the 0.1-3.0 mg/kg groups, partial responders had among the lowest normalized peripheral clonal expansion, particularly in CD8+ T cells. On average, CD8+ T cells showed more expanded clones than CD4+ T cells after ivuxolimab. Low levels of normalized T-cell clonal expansion were also shown by some nonresponding patients. The antigen specificity of the clonally expanded peripheral T cells was not determined.

Worth noting for this clone: Its antigen remains unidentified. No qualities accompany the bases; no much larger clone lies one base away.

The sequencing here drew on CD4+ or CD8+ T cells sorted from blood, taken in a trial of the OX40 agonist ivuxolimab. The chain is encoded by TRBV6-1 joined to TRBJ2-3; too little of a D gene remains to name it. This sequence originates from an adult with an advanced solid tumor such as melanoma, head and neck, liver or kidney cancer. The CDR3 has the sequence CASSAGYSTDTQYF. The DNA sequence is given as TGTGCCAGCAGTGCAGGTTACAGCACAGATACGCAGTATTTT.